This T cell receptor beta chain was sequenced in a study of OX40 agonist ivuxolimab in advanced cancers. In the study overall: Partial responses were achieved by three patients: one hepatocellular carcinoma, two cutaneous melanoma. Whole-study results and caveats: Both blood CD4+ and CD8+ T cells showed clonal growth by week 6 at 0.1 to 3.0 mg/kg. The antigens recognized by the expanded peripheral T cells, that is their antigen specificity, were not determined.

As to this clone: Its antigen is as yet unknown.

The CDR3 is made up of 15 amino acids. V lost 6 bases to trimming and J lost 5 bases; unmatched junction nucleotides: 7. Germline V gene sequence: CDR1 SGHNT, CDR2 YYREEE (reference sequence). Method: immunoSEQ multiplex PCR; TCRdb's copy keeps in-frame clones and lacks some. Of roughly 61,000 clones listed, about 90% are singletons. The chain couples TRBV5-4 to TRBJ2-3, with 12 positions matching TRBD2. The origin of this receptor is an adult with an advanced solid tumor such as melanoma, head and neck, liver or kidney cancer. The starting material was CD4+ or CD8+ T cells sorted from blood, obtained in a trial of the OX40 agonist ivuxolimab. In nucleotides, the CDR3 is TGTGCCAGCAACACCGGGACTAGCGGGCGAGATACGCAGTATTTT. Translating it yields CASNTGTSGRDTQYF.